The 27 T cell receptor beta chains given below trace back to one sample, sequenced in a study of blood T cell repertoires in COVID-19 (dated by TCRdb to about 2020). The library came from the immunoSEQ multiplex PCR assay. In TCRdb, the immuneACCESS table is reduced to in-frame sequences with V and J assigned. These tables do not hold every clone; where another copy was compared, an unresolved V gene accounts for under half, and the others remain unexplained. This sample comprises approximately 250,000 clones, about 89% of them detected only once. Approximately 10% of the sample is held by the ten biggest clonotypes. The sample was peripheral blood. Source of these receptors: a man in his forties with active or convalescent COVID-19.

As for this clone: This specimen includes other DNA sequences encoding the same CDR3. The chain combines TRBV14 with TRBJ2-5; D is uncertain. This CDR3 is 13 amino acids long. The germline CDR1 and CDR2 sequences are SGHDN and FVKESK. Trimming stripped 3 bases from V and 1 base from J, with 6 bases between. CDR3 amino acids: CASSQNSQETQYF. CDR3 DNA sequence: TGTGCCAGCAGCCAGAACAGCCAAGAGACCCAGTACTTC.

This chain links TRBV3-1 (or the pseudogene TRBV3-2) with TRBJ2-3; no reliable D call. The length of the CDR3 is 15 residues. V was cut by 0 bases and J by 0 bases, with 7 bases left in between. Germline CDR1 and CDR2: LGHDT and YNNKEL (reference sequence). This CDR3 reads CASSQDIRSTDTQYF. The CDR3 bases are TGTGCCAGCAGCCAAGATATCAGAAGCACAGATACGCAGTATTTT.

The chain joins TRBV19 to TRBJ1-3; 7 bases are a match to TRBD1. This CDR3 spans 15 amino acids. Germline CDR1 reads LNHDA; CDR2 reads SQIVND (reference sequence). The V and J ends lost 6 bases and 4 bases, in that order; junction bases with no gene match: 9. In nucleotides, the CDR3 is TGTGCCAGTAGAGGGGACAGAAGTTACGGAAACACCATATATTTT. Encoded protein: CASRGDRSYGNTIYF. The full variable domain, with the rest looked up from reference TRBV19 and TRBJ1-3, is DGGITQSPKYLFRKEGQNVTLSCEQNLNHDAMYWYRQDPGQGLRLIYYSQIVNDFQKGDIAEGYSVSREKKESFPLTVTSAQKNPTAFYLCASRGDRSYGNTIYFGEGSWLTVV.

This rearrangement joins TRBV24-1 to TRBJ1-5; D gene unclear. Germline loops: CDR1 KGHDR, CDR2 SFDVKD. The ends were cut back, 5 bases at V and 0 bases at J, with 16 bases in the middle. The CDR3 length is 17 residues. CDR3 DNA sequence: TGTGCCACCAGTGTCTCCCAGAGGAAATATAGCAATCAGCCCCAGCATTTT. Encoded protein: CATSVSQRKYSNQPQHF.

About this clone: The sample contains more than one DNA sequence encoding this CDR3. The CDR3 nucleotides read TGCGCCAGCAGCTTTAACCAAGAGACCCAGTACTTC. This sequence encodes CASSFNQETQYF. V is TRBV5-1 and J is TRBJ2-5; no clear D gene. The V and J ends lost 2 bases and 0 bases respectively, with 2 bases between them. Per germline, CDR1 SGHRS and CDR2 YFSETQ. This CDR3 contains 12 residues.

The chain combines TRBV3-1 (or the pseudogene TRBV3-2) with TRBJ2-3; D is unresolved. The V end lost 1 base, the J end lost 0 bases, and 8 bases lay between the germline ends. The V gene's germline CDR1 is LGHDT and CDR2 YNNKEL (reference sequence). The CDR3 has 15 residues. This CDR3 reads CASSQVGESTDTQYF. CDR3 in DNA: TGTGCCAGCAGCCAAGTGGGCGAAAGCACAGATACGCAGTATTTT.

The chain couples TRBV13 to TRBJ2-5; possibly TRBD1 for D (6 bases). Germline CDR1 is PRHDT and CDR2 is FYEKMQ (reference sequence). V was trimmed by 6 bases and J by 7 bases, leaving 18 bases between them. There are 14 residues in the CDR3. CDR3 region: CASSQGSKGGTQYF. CDR3 nucleotides: TGTGCCAGCAGTCAAGGCTCCAAAGGGGGGACCCAGTACTTC.

The chain combines TRBV18 with TRBJ2-5, with 10 bases lining up with TRBD1. The V gene's germline CDR1 is KGHSH and CDR2 LQKENI. This CDR3 spans 15 amino acids. Trimming took 2 bases from V and 4 from J; bases not matched to a gene: 4. In DNA, the CDR3 is TGTGCCAGCTCACCAGGGACAGGGGCTTTAGAGACCCAGTACTTC. Translation gives CASSPGTGALETQYF.

The chain employs TRBV21-1 and TRBJ2-5; the table gives TRBD2 as D, unverified against the DNA. TRBV21-1 is annotated as a pseudogene. This CDR3 is 16 amino acids long. This chain's CDR3 is CASSPPGGRAVETQYF. The CDR3, as DNA: TGTGCCAGCAGCCCCCCGGGCGGGAGGGCAGTGGAGACCCAGTACTTC.

This clone occurred a few times. This rearrangement joins TRBV5-1 to TRBJ1-4; D gene unclear. CDR3 length equals 15 residues. The germline V gene encodes CDR1 SGHRS and CDR2 YFSETQ. Trimming removed 3 bases from V and 0 bases from J, with 9 bases in between. For the CDR3, the DNA is TGCGCCAGCAGCTCCTCTATTGCAACTAATGAAAAACTGTTTTTT. This sequence encodes CASSSSIATNEKLFF. Full variable domain (remainder filled in from reference TRBV5-1 and TRBJ1-4): KAGVTQTPRYLIKTRGQQVTLSCSPISGHRSVSWYQQTPGQGLQFLFEYFSETQRNKGNFPGRFSGRQFSNSRSEMNVSTLELGDSALYLCASSSSIATNEKLFFGSGTQLSVL.

The chain recombines TRBV6-5 with TRBJ1-1; maybe TRBD1 (5 bases). CDR3 length equals 14 residues. Trimming pared 2 bases from V and 6 bases from J, leaving 13 bases between. From germline, CDR1 is MNHEY and CDR2 SVGAGI. The CDR3 nucleotides are TGTGCCAGCAGTTACGTCCCAGGGATGGCTGAAGCTTTCTTT. Its protein product is CASSYVPGMAEAFF.

The chain carries TRBV24-1 and TRBJ2-5; 7 bases agree with TRBD2. V lost 6 bases to trimming and J lost 0 bases; unmatched junction nucleotides: 9. The CDR3 totals 16 residues. Germline CDR1 reads KGHDR; CDR2 reads SFDVKD. CDR3 protein: CATSPGGGDHQETQYF. The CDR3 bases are TGTGCCACCAGTCCCGGGGGAGGGGACCACCAAGAGACCCAGTACTTC.

The rearrangement uses TRBV11-2 and TRBJ2-7, with D uncertain. CDR3 size: 12 residues. V dropped 2 bases and J dropped 2 bases, with 4 bases sitting between them. Germline assignment: CDR1 SGHAT and CDR2 FQNNGV. The CDR3 region has the DNA TGTGCCAGCAGCTTAACTCCCTACGAGCAGTACTTC. Translating gives CASSLTPYEQYF. Complete variable domain (other parts from reference TRBV11-2 and TRBJ2-7): EAGVAQSPRYKIIEKRQSVAFWCNPISGHATLYWYQQILGQGPKLLIQFQNNGVVDDSQLPKDRFSAERLKGVDSTLKIQPAKLEDSAVYLCASSLTPYEQYFGPGTRLTVT.

This clone was detected only once. The chain is built from TRBV4-1 and TRBJ2-1, with 14 bases fitting TRBD2. Losses at the gene ends were 0 bases for V and 10 bases for J; bases not matched to a gene: 2. Germline V gene sequence: CDR1 MGHRA, CDR2 YSYEKL. The CDR3 totals 15 residues. DNA of the CDR3: TGCGCCAGCAGCCAAGAGGGACTAGCGGGAGAGGAGCAGTTCTTC. Amino acid sequence: CASSQEGLAGEEQFF.

In its sample, this clone was seen a few times. The rearrangement joins TRBV5-1 to TRBJ1-6; possibly TRBD1 for D (5 bases). The CDR3 totals 14 residues. Germline values: CDR1 SGHRS, CDR2 YFSETQ. Trimming took off 0 bases at V and 12 bases at J, with 13 bases between the two ends. The CDR3 sequence: CASSLGVDTRPLHF. CDR3 nucleotides: TGCGCCAGCAGCTTGGGTGTGGACACAAGACCCCTCCACTTT. The full variable domain, rest sourced from reference TRBV5-1 and TRBJ1-6, is KAGVTQTPRYLIKTRGQQVTLSCSPISGHRSVSWYQQTPGQGLQFLFEYFSETQRNKGNFPGRFSGRQFSNSRSEMNVSTLELGDSALYLCASSLGVDTRPLHFGNGTRLTVT.

The chain recombines TRBV19 with TRBJ2-6; possibly TRBD2 for D (6 bases). This CDR3 spans 15 amino acids. Germline lookup yields CDR1 LNHDA and CDR2 SQIVND (reference sequence). Trimming shortened V by 6 bases and J by 2 bases, and 11 bases separated the two germline ends. CDR3 amino acids: CASSAGGAGANVLTF. Written as DNA, the CDR3 is TGTGCCAGTAGCGCTGGAGGGGCTGGGGCCAACGTCCTGACTTTC. The whole variable domain, remainder taken from reference TRBV19 and TRBJ2-6, is DGGITQSPKYLFRKEGQNVTLSCEQNLNHDAMYWYRQDPGQGLRLIYYSQIVNDFQKGDIAEGYSVSREKKESFPLTVTSAQKNPTAFYLCASSAGGAGANVLTFGAGSRLTVL.

The CDR3 loop is CSVELADRQETQYF. CDR3 in DNA: TGCAGCGTTGAGTTGGCGGACAGGCAAGAGACCCAGTACTTC. J is TRBJ2-5 and V is TRBV29-1, with 7 bases identical to TRBD1. The CDR3 is 14 residues long. Germline loops: CDR1 SQVTM, CDR2 ANQGSEA. Losses at the gene ends were 3 bases for V and 2 bases for J; bases not matched to a gene: 6.

The rearrangement uses TRBV7-9 and TRBJ2-1; D perhaps matches TRBD2 (6 bases). Trimming stripped 1 base from V and 0 bases from J, with 13 bases between. This CDR3 comprises 17 residues. From germline, CDR1 is SEHNR and CDR2 FQNEAQ (reference sequence). This CDR3 reads CASSLVGRESSYNEQFF. Written as DNA, the CDR3 is TGTGCCAGCAGCTTAGTAGGTCGGGAGAGCTCCTACAATGAGCAGTTCTTC.

The J gene is TRBJ2-7, the V gene TRBV2; maybe TRBD1 (8 bases). CDR3 length: 18 amino acids. Germline V gives CDR1 SNHLY, CDR2 FYNNEI. V was clipped by 8 bases and J by 3 bases, with 29 bases between them. CDR3 nucleotide sequence: TGTGCCAGCCAGCGGGACAGGACCGGAATTAGAGTCCTCTACGAGCAGTACTTC. Its protein product is CASQRDRTGIRVLYEQYF.

This chain joins TRBV11-2 and TRBJ1-1; 9 bases line up with TRBD1. The CDR3 spans 20 residues. J was trimmed by 0 bases and V by 0 bases; bases with no gene match: 14. Per the germline V gene, CDR1 is SGHAT and CDR2 is FQNNGV. CDR3 sequence reads: CASSLDSWGGQGGLNTEAFF. The CDR3 DNA reads TGTGCCAGCAGCTTAGATTCTTGGGGGGGACAGGGAGGATTGAACACTGAAGCTTTCTTT.

V is TRBV11-3 and J is TRBJ2-1, with TRBD1 matching 12 bases. The CDR3 is 16 amino acids. Germline V lookup: CDR1 SGHNT, CDR2 YENEEA. The V gene end was trimmed by 5 bases and the J gene end by 3 bases; junction bases not matched to a gene: 5. CDR3 loop: CASSPGQGAGYNEQFF. In nucleotides, the CDR3 is TGTGCCAGCAGCCCGGGACAGGGGGCGGGCTACAATGAGCAGTTCTTC.

CDR3 in DNA: TGTGCCAGCAAGCAATCAGGGGCAGAGACCCAGTACTTC. Protein: CASKQSGAETQYF. This chain joins TRBV5-6 and TRBJ2-5; possibly TRBD1 for D (6 bases). The germline V gene encodes CDR1 SGHDT and CDR2 YYEEEE. The CDR3 extends over 13 amino acids. Trimming removed 6 bases at V and 4 bases at J, with 13 bases between.

The rearrangement links TRBV5-1 to TRBJ2-7; maybe TRBD2 (5 bases). The CDR3 runs to 15 residues. Germline V gives CDR1 SGHRS, CDR2 YFSETQ. V was shortened by 4 bases and J by 7 bases, with 21 bases between the two germline ends. CDR3 protein: CASSLQTTSTGEQYF. Written as DNA, the CDR3 is TGCGCCAGCAGCCTCCAGACAACCTCTACGGGAGAGCAGTACTTC.

The V gene is TRBV6-5, the J gene TRBJ2-2; D call uncertain. The V gene lost 2 bases and the J gene lost 0 bases, with 10 bases spanning the gap. Germline CDR1 MNHEY, CDR2 SVGAGI. The CDR3 sequence is 16 residues long. The CDR3 DNA reads as TGTGCCAGCAGTTACCTCGCGGCTACGAACACCGGGGAGCTGTTTTTT. Encoded protein: CASSYLAATNTGELFF.

This clone was detected once. CDR3 sequence reads: CASGPGTSGSEQYF. The CDR3 region has the DNA TGTGCCAGCGGCCCCGGGACTAGCGGTTCCGAGCAGTACTTC. The chain joins TRBV3-1 (or the pseudogene TRBV3-2) to TRBJ2-7; 11 nucleotides align to TRBD2. CDR1 is LGHDT, CDR2 YNNKEL, per germline (reference sequence). Losses at the gene ends were 8 bases for V and 6 bases for J; bases not matched to a gene: 9. The CDR3 length is 14 residues.

In regard to this clone: A junction end diverges from the germline sequence, so it may reflect a read error. The genes are TRBV14 and TRBJ2-1; TRBD1 matches 9 bases. This CDR3 region has 17 residues. Germline lookup yields CDR1 SGHDN and CDR2 FVKESK. CDR3 in DNA: TGTGCCAGCAGCCAAACCATTGGGACAGGGAGACAGGATGAGCAGCTCTTC. This translates into CASSQTIGTGRQDEQLF.

Only one count was recorded for this clone. The chain is built from TRBV6-5 and TRBJ1-4; possibly TRBD1 for D (6 bases). This CDR3 contains 16 residues. Germline V gene data show CDR1 as MNHEY and CDR2 as SVGAGI. The V and J ends lost 3 bases and 4 bases respectively, with 15 bases between them. CDR3 protein: CASSYETGTHNEKLFF. The CDR3 DNA reads TGTGCCAGCAGTTATGAAACAGGGACGCATAATGAAAAACTGTTTTTT.